The following is a T cell receptor beta chain sequence with its context. It has no known antigen specificity. Per-base quality was not reported, and no clone a single base away is much larger than it. These data are taken from a study of blood T cell repertoires in COVID-19 (dated by TCRdb to about 2020). The study in broad terms: Samples from collaborators originated in the United States, Italy and Spain and spanned both the acute and convalescent phases of COVID-19. The prospective study material was composed of cDNA or gDNA derived from T cells, B-cell-depleted T cells, or PBMCs. Subjects who had been exposed to COVID-19, were actively infected with it, or had recovered from it provided the deeply sampled blood TCRbeta repertoires that made up the dataset. The repertoires were released in a freely available public database meant as a resource for research on the immune response to SARS-CoV-2. The samples were drawn from the first 160 participants of the ongoing ImmuneRACE study and from some 1,300 subjects provided by 6 global collaborators. Sample metadata almost always included a de-identified subject ID, COVID-19 status, age in years and sex. Where HLA class I and class II types were available, the types were taken from metadata supplied by the sample provider, not from assay-based typing. The full study reports these points: The quantity of clinical and demographic metadata differed by source and by participant and was supplied without curation.

The immunoSEQ Assay, a bias-controlled multiplex PCR, was used to amplify TCRbeta CDR3 regions from genomic DNA. The authors' pipeline ran thus. Within the assay, amplification of reference gene primers was used to estimate how many nucleated cells each sample contained. To quantify the absolute abundance of each unique TCRbeta CDR3 rearrangement, sequence reads were collapsed and filtered. Productive Simpson clonality was computed per sample as the square root of Simpson's diversity index over productive rearrangements. TCRdb took over this immuneACCESS table, retaining in-frame rearrangements with V and J assigned. Such tables are incomplete; in checked studies, under half of the missing clones stem from an unresolved V gene, and the remainder is unexplained. The V and J calls and the clone size are those of that table, but D and trimming were determined from the DNA. A total of a few hundred thousand clones appear in this sample, roughly four fifths of them only once. Nearly 9% of the sample goes to the ten largest clones.

Each collaborating institution followed its own protocols to collect whole blood in K2EDTA tubes. Collaborator samples were shipped for TCRbeta analysis as frozen whole blood, isolated PBMCs, or DNA extracted from either sample type. What was sequenced was peripheral blood. The receptor's source is an elderly man with acute or convalescent COVID-19.

Here the CDR3 is given as CASSPRTVNTEAFF. The DNA reads TGTGCCAGCAGCCCACGGACAGTGAACACTGAAGCTTTCTTT. The chain is assembled from TRBV9 and TRBJ1-1; perhaps TRBD1 is the D gene, with 6 bases matching. The germline ends are 10 bases apart after V is trimmed by 4 bases and J by 0 bases. CDR1 and CDR2 are drawn from the germline V gene: SGDLS, YYNGEE. The CDR3 runs 14 residues from the cysteine to the phenylalanine. The CDR3 DNA has 42 bases and is translated from base 1.